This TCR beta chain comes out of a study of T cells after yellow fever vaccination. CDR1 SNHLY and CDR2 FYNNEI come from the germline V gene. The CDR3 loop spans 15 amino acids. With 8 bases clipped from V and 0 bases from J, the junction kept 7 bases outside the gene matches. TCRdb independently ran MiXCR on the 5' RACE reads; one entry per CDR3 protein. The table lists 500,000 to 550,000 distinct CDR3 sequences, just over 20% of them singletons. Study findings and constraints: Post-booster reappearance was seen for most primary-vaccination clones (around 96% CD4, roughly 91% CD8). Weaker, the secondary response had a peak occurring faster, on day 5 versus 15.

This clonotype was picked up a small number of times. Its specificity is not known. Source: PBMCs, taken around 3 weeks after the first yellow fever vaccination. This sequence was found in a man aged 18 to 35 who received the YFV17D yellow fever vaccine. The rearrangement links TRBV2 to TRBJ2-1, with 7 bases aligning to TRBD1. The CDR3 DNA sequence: TGTGCCAGCGGCCCGGACAGGAACTCCTACAATGAGCAGTTCTTC. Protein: CASGPDRNSYNEQFF.